This entry features one T cell receptor (beta chain) sequence. Its antigen remains unidentified. Per-base qualities were not stored, and no clone one base away is much larger. The record originates from a study of blood T cells in healthy people across ages (dated by TCRdb to the mid-2010s). Study-wide context: Template switching captured roughly one uniquely barcoded TCR beta cDNA molecule per two T cells in model experiments. For two donors (one aged 18 to 29 and one aged 80 or older), the study analyzed two additional independent replicas of 1 million unique cDNA reads from the same blood draw. To track age-related changes in TCR beta repertoire diversity, the study relied on deep sequencing normalized with unique cDNA molecular identifiers. To avoid experimental bias, donors of different ages were randomly spread across the sequencing lanes. The donors were divided into four age groups: young (average about 15 years), middle-aged (roughly 40), aged (approximately 64) and long-lived (more than 75). What the research found in general, with its limitations: Compared with the aged group, the long-lived group had more naive CD4+ T cells, fewer expanded clones and increased TCR diversity, a pattern suggesting age selection. Total diversity estimates from one million sequenced T cells were considered lower bounds and underestimates. Bulk unsorted PBMC profiling prevented conclusive comparison of naive and antigen-experienced compartments. Donor CMV infection status was unknown, potentially confounding age-related changes in expanded clonotypes. As age increased, observed TCR beta diversity per million T cells dropped in a roughly linear way, and a significant reduction was already evident by age 40. Observed TCR beta diversity correlated strongly with the percentage of naive T cells measured by flow cytometry.

For this chain, trimming is 8 bases at the V end and 3 bases at the J end, and the number of junction bases without a gene match is 10. The CDR3 holds 16 amino acids from the cysteine to the phenylalanine. Here the CDR3 DNA is all that survives: 48 bases in frame from base 1. CDR1 and CDR2 are read off the germline V gene as SGHRS and YFSETQ. The library was prepared using 5' RACE. Sequenced on an Illumina HiSeq 2500. The second PCR ran for about 6 to 12 cycles and used a J-beta primer mix along with a sample-barcoded 5' primer. A template-switch 5' adaptor carrying 12 random nucleotides introduced a unique molecular identifier onto each TCR beta cDNA molecule. Each sample yielded at least 3 million CDR3-containing paired-end reads. First-strand cDNA synthesis was performed from all RNA using the Mint cDNA synthesis kit, with priming by a TRBC-specific oligonucleotide. Following uracil-DNA glycosylase treatment, all cDNA underwent a first 18-cycle PCR with the universal primers M1SS and BC2_uni_R. In the paper's pipeline: Normalization of each sample was performed by random selection of 1 million high-quality reads, each carrying a distinct molecular identifier. Instead of being binned into consensus sequences, reads that shared molecular identifiers were thrown out. MiTCR, run with a Q25 quality threshold and the strictest error-elimination algorithm, handled CDR3 identification, clonotype clustering and error correction. A nonparametric unseen species model with Euler transformation was used to estimate a lower bound on total TCR beta diversity. Using fastp trimming at Q25 and MiXCR clonotype assembly, TCRdb reanalyzed the public sequencing data and kept in-frame beta chains. Rows are combined by CDR3 protein, so each entry shows the most common genes and DNA. The V and J calls and clone size come from TCRdb's table, not from the authors' own analysis. The sample yields about 640,000 distinct CDR3 sequences; 58% were counted once. Clones ranked in the top ten supply approximately 37% of the sample.

The donors were some 36 Caucasian individuals from Russia, aged roughly 6 to 100 years, who were systemically healthy. Each donor gave ten milliliters of peripheral blood, drawn into EDTA-treated Vacutainer tubes. PBMCs were isolated by Ficoll-Paque density-gradient centrifugation, with at least 6.5 million obtained per sample. Total RNA was extracted from PBMCs with Trizol reagent, with at least 6 micrograms obtained per sample. Naive CD45RAhigh/CD27high T cell percentages were measured by flow cytometry on a PBMC aliquot from every donor. This TCR was recovered from a man between 60 and 75 years old in good health. The sequencing sample was made of blood. Here the chain combines TRBV5-1 and TRBJ2-2, and TRBD1 matches 10 of the central bases. The CDR3 protein sequence reads: CASSPGDRGYTGELFF. DNA sequence: TGCGCCAGTAGCCCAGGGGACAGGGGTTACACCGGGGAGCTGTTTTTT.